This T cell receptor (beta chain) stems from a study of blood T cell repertoires in COVID-19. Turning to the study itself: Samples taken during acute and convalescent COVID-19 were collected in the United States, Italy and Spain. T cells, B-cell-depleted T cells, or PBMCs supplied cDNA or gDNA.

Sequencing used immunoSEQ multiplex PCR; TCRdb keeps in-frame clones, though not all of them. Found here are around 150,000 clones, almost 85% of them singletons; the top ten hold 9.5% to 12%. This CDR3 is 14 amino acids long. V shed 6 bases and J shed 5 bases, with 13 bases lying between them. The germline V gene encodes CDR1 MNHEY and CDR2 SMNVEV (reference sequence). Ages ranged from about 18 to 89 years, with residence in 24 US areas. Cohort 3 recovery required two negative PCRs, clearance, or symptom resolution. In its sample, this clone was seen once. This TCR came from a man aged 50 to 60 who had recovered from COVID-19. The J gene is TRBJ1-4, the V gene TRBV27; no clear D gene. The specimen was PBMCs or T cells enriched from blood (not recorded which). CDR3 in DNA: TGTGCCAGCAGCAGTCTGGTTTCAAATGAAAAACTGTTTTTT. This encodes CASSSLVSNEKLFF.